The 19 T cell receptor beta chains below were found in one sample sequenced in a study of blood T cells in healthy people across ages. Combining a sample-barcoded 5' primer with a J-beta primer mix, a second PCR ran for 7 to 11 cycles. Via MiXCR, TCRdb re-called the 5' RACE reads, giving one row per CDR3 protein. The table includes around 2 million distinct CDR3 sequences, 35% to 50% detected once. Sequencing was performed on blood. The receptors come from a human donor in good health.

There are a few counts of this clonotype. The chain combines TRBV9 with TRBJ2-7, with 9 bases matching TRBD1. The CDR3 runs to 15 residues. V was clipped by 2 bases and J by 0 bases; unmatched bases: 3. Germline V gene data show CDR1 as SGDLS and CDR2 as YYNGEE. The CDR3 DNA follows: TGTGCCAGCAGCGTCGGGGGACAGGGCTCCTACGAGCAGTACTTC. Translating gives CASSVGGQGSYEQYF.

This clonotype was counted a few times. This chain uses TRBV5-1 with TRBJ2-1; TRBD2 aligns across 12 bases. J was trimmed by 3 bases and V by 3 bases; bases with no gene match: 7. Germline V gene data show CDR1 as SGHRS and CDR2 as YFSETQ. This CDR3 has 17 residues. Here the CDR3 reads CASSSQSTSGGYNEQFF. In nucleotides, the CDR3 is TGCGCCAGCAGCTCCCAATCGACTAGCGGGGGCTACAATGAGCAGTTCTTC.

This clonotype was seen more than once but under ten times. The chain links TRBV2 to TRBJ1-5, with a weak D call TRBD1 (5 bases). The CDR3 is made up of 13 amino acids. In germline, CDR1 is SNHLY, CDR2 FYNNEI. The V end was cut by 8 bases, the J end by 0 bases, with 8 bases between. The CDR3 is CASGQYSNQPQHF. CDR3 nucleotides: TGTGCCAGCGGACAATATAGCAATCAGCCCCAGCATTTT.

CDR3 sequence (DNA): TGTGCCAGCAGCTTTATAGGGAATACGCAGTATTTT. Translating gives CASSFIGNTQYF. The chain joins TRBV7-8 to TRBJ2-3; D is ambiguous. Germline V gene data show CDR1 as SGHVS and CDR2 as FQNEAQ. This CDR3 is 12 amino acids long. Trimming left V 3 bases short and J 7 bases short, with 8 bases between.

This clonotype was counted only a few times. The V gene is TRBV11-3, the J gene TRBJ1-1; possibly TRBD1 for D (5 bases). This CDR3 contains 14 residues. Trimming took 4 bases from V and 1 from J, leaving 10 bases between them. Germline V gene data show CDR1 as SGHNT and CDR2 as YENEEA. Here the CDR3 reads CASSYGHQNTEAFF. The CDR3 DNA reads TGTGCCAGCAGCTATGGACACCAGAACACTGAAGCTTTCTTT.

This clonotype was seen at least ten times. The junction departs from the called germline gene at one end, perhaps through a read error. The CDR3 reads CASSPGRGTDTQYF. The CDR3 coding sequence is TGTGCCAGCAGCCCTGGCCGGGGCACAGATACGCAGTATTTT. V is TRBV5-1 and J is TRBJ2-3; D remains unclear. Germline V lookup: CDR1 SGHRS, CDR2 YFSETQ. CDR3 length: 14 amino acids.

The chain joins TRBV10-3 to TRBJ1-2; D is ambiguous. Germline V gene lookup returns CDR1 ENHRY and CDR2 SYGVKD. V dropped 8 bases and J dropped 3 bases, with 7 bases sitting between them. This CDR3 region has 11 residues. The CDR3 nucleotides are TGTGCCATCGGCGGATACTATGGCTACACCTTC. It specifies CAIGGYYGYTF.

Only one count was recorded for this clonotype. The V gene is TRBV7-9, the J gene TRBJ1-1; 7 bases agree with TRBD1. The CDR3 consists of 14 residues. The germline CDR1 and CDR2 sequences are SEHNR and FQNEAQ (reference sequence). Germline trimming cut 5 bases from V and 4 bases from J; bases unmatched to any gene: 7. CDR3 sequence reads: CASSIIGTVTEAFF. In nucleotides, the CDR3 is TGTGCCAGCAGCATTATCGGGACAGTCACTGAAGCTTTCTTT.

The V and J genes are TRBV28 and TRBJ1-6; unclear D gene. CDR1 is MDHEN, CDR2 SYDVKM, per germline. The ends were cut back, 1 base at V and 9 bases at J, with 19 bases in the middle. The CDR3 covers 17 residues. The CDR3: CASSLLASFPSGSPLHF. The DNA of the CDR3 is TGTGCCAGCAGTTTATTGGCATCCTTTCCCTCCGGTTCACCCCTCCACTTT.

This chain connects TRBV29-1 to TRBJ2-1; 7 positions agree with TRBD1. In germline, CDR1 is SQVTM, CDR2 ANQGSEA. This CDR3 has 14 residues. After removal of 5 bases from V and 0 bases from J, the junction contained 4 bases not matched to a gene. The CDR3 is CSVKDRNSYNEQFF. The CDR3 DNA is TGCAGCGTTAAGGACAGGAACTCCTACAATGAGCAGTTCTTC.

CDR3 sequence (DNA): TGTGCCAGCAGTGCAGCCAGCTATACTAAAGAGACCCAGTACTTC. Its translation is CASSAASYTKETQYF. V and J are TRBV28 and TRBJ2-5; no clear D gene. From germline, CDR1 is MDHEN and CDR2 SYDVKM. This CDR3 has 15 residues. V lost 5 bases, J lost 3 bases, and 16 bases lay in between. Full variable domain (rest looked up from reference TRBV28 and TRBJ2-5): DVKVTQSSRYLVKRTGEKVFLECVQDMDHENMFWYRQDPGLGLRLIYFSYDVKMKEKGDIPEGYSVSREKKERFSLILESASTNQTSMYLCASSAASYTKETQYFGPGTRLLVL.

This clonotype was seen a handful of times. The V and J genes are TRBV6-2 or TRBV6-3 and TRBJ2-5, with a tentative D call TRBD2 (5 bases). V shed 6 bases and J shed 11 bases, with 19 bases lying between them. Germline V lookup: CDR1 MNHEY, CDR2 SVGEGT. CDR3 size: 13 residues. The DNA of the CDR3 is TGTGCCAGCAGCCGACTCCGCCCTGGGGAGCAGTACTTC. It encodes CASSRLRPGEQYF.

The chain joins TRBV7-3 to TRBJ2-1; the match to TRBD1 covers 8 bases. The CDR3 consists of 15 residues. V lost 4 bases and J lost 5; bases outside the gene matches: 7. The germline gives CDR1 SGHTA, CDR2 FQGTGA. The CDR3 sequence: CASSSSGQGNNEQFF. The CDR3 region has the DNA TGTGCCAGCAGCTCGTCCGGACAGGGCAACAATGAGCAGTTCTTC.

V is TRBV19 and J is TRBJ2-5; no reliable D call. The end of the DNA aligns better with TRBJ2-7, so the J call may be wrong. Germline V gene data show CDR1 as LNHDA and CDR2 as SQIVND (reference sequence). This CDR3 has 14 residues. The DNA for the CDR3 is TGTGCCAGTAGTATAGCAGTACAATCCAACGAGCAGTACTTC. It codes for CASSIAVQSNEQYF.

J is TRBJ2-5 and V is TRBV29-1; no reliable D call. V was trimmed by 3 bases and J by 1 base, leaving 12 bases between them. This CDR3 is 14 amino acids long. The germline V gene encodes CDR1 SQVTM and CDR2 ANQGSEA. This CDR3 reads CSVDLGSFQETQYF. CDR3 coding DNA: TGCAGCGTTGACTTGGGCAGCTTCCAAGAGACCCAGTACTTC. Together with reference TRBV29-1 and TRBJ2-5, the CDR3 gives the full variable domain: SAVISQKPSRDICQRGTSLTIQCQVDSQVTMMFWYRQQPGQSLTLIATANQGSEATYESGFVIDKFPISRPNLTFSTLTVSNMSPEDSSIYLCSVDLGSFQETQYFGPGTRLLVL.

Only a few counts were recorded for this clonotype. The rearrangement joins TRBV9 to TRBJ2-5; D is perhaps TRBD1 or TRBD2 (6 bases each). V was shortened by 0 bases and J by 1 base, with 16 bases between the two germline ends. This CDR3 contains 17 residues. Germline CDR1 and CDR2: SGDLS and YYNGEE. The CDR3 nucleotides read TGTGCCAGCAGCGTAGGGTTGGCAGGAGGGGGCCAAGAGACCCAGTACTTC. Protein sequence: CASSVGLAGGGQETQYF.

The J gene is TRBJ1-2, the V gene TRBV6-6, with D possibly TRBD1 on 6 matching bases. This CDR3 contains 12 residues. Trimming removed 7 bases at V and 7 bases at J, with 13 bases between. Germline loops: CDR1 MNHNY, CDR2 SVGAGI (reference sequence). The CDR3 coding sequence is TGTGCCAGCACCCTACTGGACAGTGGCTACACCTTC. Its protein is CASTLLDSGYTF.

The chain is built from TRBV18 and TRBJ1-1; D gene uncertain. This CDR3 spans 13 amino acids. V was trimmed by 5 bases and J by 1 base, leaving 8 bases between them. Germline-derived CDR1 and CDR2 are KGHSH and LQKENI. CDR3 nucleotides: TGTGCCAGCTCAATACGGCAGAACACTGAAGCTTTCTTT. As protein: CASSIRQNTEAFF.

This chain links TRBV6-2 or TRBV6-3 with TRBJ2-1, with TRBD2 identical over 7 bases. Trimming removed 4 bases from V and 5 bases from J; junction bases left unmatched: 8. CDR3 length: 15 residues. Germline CDR1 is MNHEY and CDR2 is SVGEGT. The CDR3 spells CASSSIAGRNNEQFF. In nucleotides, the CDR3 is TGTGCCAGCAGTTCTATAGCGGGTAGGAACAATGAGCAGTTCTTC.